Presented here are 6 T cell receptor beta chains from one specimen sequenced in a study of blood T cell repertoires in COVID-19. Libraries were prepared by immunoSEQ multiplex PCR; TCRdb keeps only in-frame clonotypes and omits some of them. The table has around 150,000 clones, roughly 77% seen once. The sequenced sample consisted of peripheral blood. These receptors were collected from a man in his sixties with acute or convalescent COVID-19.

The chain combines TRBV27 with TRBJ2-2, with D possibly TRBD1 on 5 matching bases. Between the trimmed V and J ends, which lost 1 base and 4 bases, there was a span of 13 bases. In germline, CDR1 is MNHEY, CDR2 SMNVEV (reference sequence). This CDR3 comprises 16 residues. The CDR3 nucleotides are TGTGCCAGCAGTTTATGGAGCGCAGGGCCCACCGGGGAGCTGTTTTTT. This gives the protein CASSLWSAGPTGELFF.

This chain connects TRBV2 to TRBJ2-2; TRBD2 aligns across 10 bases. J gave up 2 bases and V 2 bases, and 5 bases lay outside the gene matches. Germline-derived CDR1 and CDR2 are SNHLY and FYNNEI. The CDR3 length is 17 residues. The CDR3 here is CASSERGTSVNTGELFF. The CDR3 nucleotides read TGTGCCAGCAGTGAACGGGGGACTAGCGTCAACACCGGGGAGCTGTTTTTT.

This clone has more than one count but fewer than ten. The V gene is TRBV10-2, the J gene TRBJ2-7; 7 bases are a match to TRBD2. The CDR3 has 13 amino acids. Germline CDR1 WSHSY, CDR2 SAAADI. The V gene end was trimmed by 6 bases and the J gene end by 4 bases; junction bases not matched to a gene: 6. The CDR3 reads CASSGLAVYEQYF. The DNA of the CDR3 is TGCGCCAGCAGCGGCCTAGCGGTTTACGAGCAGTACTTC.

The chain joins TRBV7-2 to TRBJ2-7; D uncertain. Germline assignment: CDR1 SGHTA and CDR2 FQGNSA. Trimming took off 1 base at V and 7 bases at J, with 11 bases between the two ends. This CDR3 contains 13 residues. Here the CDR3 reads CASSLGSGWEQYF. In DNA form, the CDR3 reads TGTGCCAGCAGCTTAGGATCGGGTTGGGAGCAGTACTTC.

This rearrangement joins TRBV3-1 (or the pseudogene TRBV3-2) to TRBJ2-7, with 12 bases fitting TRBD1. The CDR3 length is 15 residues. Germline V gene sequence: CDR1 LGHDT, CDR2 YNNKEL (reference sequence). V dropped 5 bases and J dropped 5; count of bases not matched to a gene: 7. The chain's CDR3 is CASSYPGQGANEQYF. In DNA, the CDR3 is TGTGCCAGCAGCTACCCGGGACAGGGGGCAAACGAGCAGTACTTC.

The genes are TRBV27 and TRBJ2-7, with 7 bases lining up with TRBD1. CDR1 is MNHEY and CDR2 is SMNVEV in the germline V gene (reference sequence). CDR3 length: 15 amino acids. Losses at the gene ends were 4 bases for V and 0 bases for J; bases not matched to a gene: 6. For the CDR3, the DNA is TGTGCCAGCAGTTGGCAGACAGGGCCCTCCTACGAGCAGTACTTC. Translated, it gives CASSWQTGPSYEQYF.